The 23 T cell receptor beta chains below all came from one sample that was sequenced in a study of blood T cell repertoires in COVID-19. Sequencing used immunoSEQ multiplex PCR; TCRdb keeps in-frame clones, though not all of them. In the table there are around 170,000 clones, 90% to 95% of which are singletons. The sample comprised peripheral blood. The receptors come from a man in his fifties or sixties with acute or convalescent COVID-19.

This chain links TRBV5-6 with TRBJ1-1; the D is unclear. The length of the CDR3 is 12 residues. The ends were cut back, 5 bases at V and 5 bases at J, with 10 bases in the middle. Germline CDR1 is SGHDT and CDR2 is YYEEEE. This CDR3 reads CASSHSETEAFF. CDR3 DNA sequence: TGTGCCAGCAGTCACAGTGAGACTGAAGCTTTCTTT. Variable domain in full (rest from reference TRBV5-6 and TRBJ1-1): DAGVTQSPTHLIKTRGQQVTLRCSPKSGHDTVSWYQQALGQGPQFIFQYYEEEERQRGNFPDRFSGHQFPNYSSELNVNALLLGDSALYLCASSHSETEAFFGQGTRLTVV.

This clone has just one count. The chain links TRBV30 to TRBJ2-3; 10 nucleotides agree with TRBD1. CDR3 size: 15 residues. Looked up from germline, CDR1 is GTSNPN and CDR2 is SVGIG (reference sequence). V dropped 1 base and J dropped 4; count of bases not matched to a gene: 5. CDR3 protein: CAWSGGTGVPDTQYF. CDR3 DNA: TGTGCCTGGAGTGGAGGGACAGGGGTGCCAGATACGCAGTATTTT. Drawing the rest from reference TRBV30 and TRBJ2-3, the complete variable domain is SQTIHQWPATLVQPVGSPLSLECTVEGTSNPNLYWYRQAAGRGLQLLFYSVGIGQISSEVPQNLSASRPQDRQFILSSKKLLLSDSGFYLCAWSGGTGVPDTQYFGPGTRLTVL.

The chain employs TRBV12-3 or TRBV12-4 and TRBJ1-2; 7 bases agree with TRBD1. The CDR3 sequence is 13 residues long. J was trimmed by 8 bases and V by 5 bases; bases with no gene match: 8. CDR3 sequence: CASSDHDRVGYTF. DNA for the CDR3: TGTGCCAGCAGTGACCACGACAGGGTGGGCTACACCTTC.

The chain joins TRBV9 to TRBJ1-2; the D gene is possibly TRBD1 (5 bases). This CDR3 is 15 amino acids long. Germline-derived CDR1 and CDR2 are SGDLS and YYNGEE. Trimming shortened V by 6 bases and J by 3 bases, and 18 bases separated the two germline ends. Written as DNA, the CDR3 is TGTGCCAGCACCCCTCCCGGGGGTCGATACTATGGCTACACCTTC. Residues: CASTPPGGRYYGYTF. The full variable domain, completed using reference TRBV9 and TRBJ1-2, is DSGVTQTPKHLITATGQRVTLRCSPRSGDLSVYWYQQSLDQGLQFLIQYYNGEERAKGNILERFSAQQFPDLHSELNLSSLELGDSALYFCASTPPGGRYYGYTFGSGTRLTVV.

The chain joins TRBV11-2 to TRBJ2-2; D is unclear. Germline CDR1 and CDR2: SGHAT and FQNNGV. CDR3 size: 14 residues. The V gene lost 5 bases and the J gene lost 4 bases, with 11 bases spanning the gap. CDR3 in amino acids: CASSPARITGELFF. DNA of the CDR3: TGTGCCAGCAGCCCCGCGAGGATCACCGGGGAGCTGTTTTTT.

V is TRBV6-5 and J is TRBJ1-2, with D possibly matching TRBD1 (6 bases). The CDR3 is made up of 15 amino acids. V was trimmed by 7 bases and J by 1 base, leaving 16 bases between them. Looked up from germline, CDR1 is MNHEY and CDR2 is SVGAGI. The CDR3, as DNA: TGTGCCAGCAAGTCCTATACACAGGGTAACTATGGCTACACCTTC. Translation gives CASKSYTQGNYGYTF.

The rearrangement joins TRBV19 to TRBJ1-6; 7 bases line up with TRBD1. The CDR3 runs to 15 residues. The germline CDR1 and CDR2 sequences are LNHDA and SQIVND (reference sequence). Trimming cost V 6 bases and J 1 base; bases outside gene matches: 3. The CDR3 spells CASSNRGSYNSPLHF. Here the CDR3 DNA reads TGTGCCAGTAGCAACAGGGGATCCTATAATTCACCCCTCCACTTT.

This chain joins TRBV2 and TRBJ1-2; 7 bases align to TRBD1. The ends lost 7 bases at V and 2 bases at J; junction bases unmatched: 10. From germline, CDR1 is SNHLY and CDR2 FYNNEI. The length of the CDR3 is 15 residues. The DNA for the CDR3 is TGTGCCAGCAACCTCCGGGACAGCGGGAACTATGGCTACACCTTC. Its protein product is CASNLRDSGNYGYTF.

The chain carries TRBV24-1 and TRBJ2-5; 9 nucleotides line up with TRBD2. The ends lost 3 bases at V and 1 base at J; junction bases unmatched: 2. There are 15 residues in the CDR3. CDR1 and CDR2 from the germline V gene are KGHDR and SFDVKD. CDR3 amino acids: CATSDTSGLQETQYF. The DNA for the CDR3 is TGTGCCACCAGTGATACTAGCGGGCTCCAAGAGACCCAGTACTTC.

V is TRBV6-1 and J is TRBJ2-7; the match to TRBD2 covers 14 bases. The J call is in doubt because the DNA end fits TRBJ2-5 better. Germline V lookup: CDR1 MNHNS, CDR2 SASEGT. CDR3 length equals 17 residues. The chain's CDR3 is CASSAGTSGSGQETQYF. The CDR3 coding sequence is TGTGCCAGCAGTGCCGGGACTAGCGGGAGCGGGCAAGAGACCCAGTACTTC.

The V and J genes are TRBV5-1 and TRBJ1-1; maybe TRBD1 (6 bases). Trimming took off 5 bases at V and 7 bases at J, with 15 bases between the two ends. The CDR3 sequence is 13 residues long. Germline V gene data show CDR1 as SGHRS and CDR2 as YFSETQ. The CDR3 is CASSALQGFEAFF. The CDR3 nucleotides are TGCGCCAGCAGTGCCTTACAGGGATTTGAAGCTTTCTTT.

J is TRBJ2-1 and V is TRBV7-6, with TRBD2 identical over 11 bases. J was trimmed by 8 bases and V by 3 bases; bases with no gene match: 3. Germline CDR1 SGHVS, CDR2 FNYEAQ. The length of the CDR3 is 14 residues. The CDR3 DNA is TGTGCCAGCAGCTTTACTAGCGGGAGATATGAGCAGTTCTTC. As protein: CASSFTSGRYEQFF.

The chain recombines TRBV18 with TRBJ2-1, with D tentatively TRBD2 (7 bases). The CDR3 spans 16 residues. Germline assignment: CDR1 KGHSH and CDR2 LQKENI. Trimming pared 1 base from V and 13 bases from J, leaving 23 bases between. The CDR3 reads CASSPRGGGEFGLQFF. The CDR3, as DNA: TGTGCCAGCTCACCACGAGGGGGAGGGGAATTCGGGCTCCAGTTCTTC.

The J gene is TRBJ2-7, the V gene TRBV18; TRBD1 matches at 7 bases. J was trimmed by 0 bases and V by 4 bases; bases with no gene match: 9. This CDR3 is built from 16 residues. CDR1 is KGHSH and CDR2 is LQKENI in the germline V gene. CDR3 bases: TGTGCCAGCTCACGATCAGGGACAGCCAGCTCCTACGAGCAGTACTTC. Protein sequence: CASSRSGTASSYEQYF.

The V and J genes are TRBV7-9 and TRBJ1-1; 10 positions match TRBD1. With V trimmed by 5 bases and J by 4 bases, 13 bases remained unmatched. Per the germline V gene, CDR1 is SEHNR and CDR2 is FQNEAQ (reference sequence). CDR3 length equals 17 residues. The CDR3 DNA sequence: TGTGCCAGCAGCCCCACCCCGACAGGGGGCGTCGGCACTGAAGCTTTCTTT. The encoded protein is CASSPTPTGGVGTEAFF. The full variable domain, in which reference TRBV7-9 and TRBJ1-1 provide the parts outside the CDR3, is DTGVSQNPRHKITKRGQNVTFRCDPISEHNRLYWYRQTLGQGPEFLTYFQNEAQLEKSRLLSDRFSAERPKGSFSTLEIQRTEQGDSAMYLCASSPTPTGGVGTEAFFGQGTRLTVV.

This chain uses TRBV29-1 with TRBJ1-1; D not certain. V gave up 3 bases and J gave up 11 bases, with 13 bases separating them. The CDR3 covers 11 residues. Germline CDR1 and CDR2: SQVTM and ANQGSEA. The CDR3 is CSVDRGGRAFF. In DNA form, the CDR3 reads TGCAGCGTTGATCGTGGCGGAAGGGCTTTCTTT.

The CDR3 reads CASSLQENTGELFF. CDR3 DNA sequence: TGTGCCAGCAGCCTACAGGAGAACACCGGGGAGCTGTTTTTT. The rearrangement links TRBV11-2 to TRBJ2-2; TRBD1 might be the D (5 bases). Germline V gives CDR1 SGHAT, CDR2 FQNNGV. The length of the CDR3 is 14 residues. Trimming left V 5 bases short and J 1 base short, with 8 bases between.

V usage is TRBV13 and J usage is TRBJ1-3; D is unclear. From germline, CDR1 is PRHDT and CDR2 FYEKMQ (reference sequence). V gave up 2 bases and J gave up 11 bases, with 10 bases separating them. The length of the CDR3 is 12 residues. Here the CDR3 reads CASSLPGRAIYF. CDR3 DNA sequence: TGTGCCAGCAGCTTACCGGGGAGGGCCATATATTTT.

The rearrangement uses TRBV19 and TRBJ2-3, with 7 nucleotides matching TRBD1. Trimming took 3 bases from V and 1 from J; bases not matched to a gene: 4. The CDR3 totals 15 residues. Germline V gene sequence: CDR1 LNHDA, CDR2 SQIVND (reference sequence). The CDR3 reads CASSIGQGGTDTQYF. DNA of the CDR3: TGTGCCAGTAGTATCGGGCAGGGGGGCACAGATACGCAGTATTTT.

The chain is built from TRBV4-2 and TRBJ1-3; D uncertain. The V end was cut by 2 bases, the J end by 1 base, with 6 bases between. Germline loops: CDR1 LGHNA, CDR2 YNFKEQ. The CDR3 totals 14 residues. The CDR3 region has the DNA TGTGCCAGCAGCCAATCCGGTTCTGGAAACACCATATATTTT. Translating gives CASSQSGSGNTIYF.

The chain combines TRBV19 with TRBJ2-3; D is possibly TRBD2 (6 bases). The V end was cut by 6 bases, the J end by 2 bases, with 12 bases between. The CDR3 is 14 residues long. Germline V lookup: CDR1 LNHDA, CDR2 SQIVND (reference sequence). The CDR3 sequence: CASSFAGPTDTQYF. CDR3 bases: TGTGCCAGTAGCTTCGCGGGGCCCACAGATACGCAGTATTTT.

V usage is TRBV19 and J usage is TRBJ2-3, with TRBD2 matching over 8 bases. Trimming took 5 bases from V and 5 from J; bases not matched to a gene: 9. This CDR3 has 15 residues. The germline gives CDR1 LNHDA, CDR2 SQIVND (reference sequence). The CDR3 here is CASSAIAGRLDTQYF. Here the CDR3 DNA reads TGTGCCAGTAGTGCGATAGCGGGACGATTAGATACGCAGTATTTT.

The rearrangement uses TRBV28 and TRBJ2-5, with 7 bases aligning to TRBD1. The length of the CDR3 is 15 residues. Germline V gene sequence: CDR1 MDHEN, CDR2 SYDVKM. The trim removed 5 bases at V and 1 base at J, leaving 7 bases unmatched. Here the CDR3 DNA reads TGTGCCAGCAGTGCGACAGGGTTCCTCCAAGAGACCCAGTACTTC. Protein: CASSATGFLQETQYF. The entire variable domain, with the rest obtained from reference TRBV28 and TRBJ2-5, is as follows: DVKVTQSSRYLVKRTGEKVFLECVQDMDHENMFWYRQDPGLGLRLIYFSYDVKMKEKGDIPEGYSVSREKKERFSLILESASTNQTSMYLCASSATGFLQETQYFGPGTRLLVL.